This T cell receptor (beta chain) was obtained from a study of cytomegalovirus exposure and HLA in healthy donors. Study information: There were roughly 80 million unique TCRs (from HLA-typed donors) in an early data release.

Regarding this clone: The antigen remains unidentified.

PCR amplification relied on 60 Vbeta primers (plus 13 Jbeta primers). Clones were read by immunoSEQ multiplex PCR, and TCRdb kept only the in-frame ones, dropping some. The top ten clones hold around 4.3% of a sample with about 140,000 clones, just under 85% of them seen once. Germline values: CDR1 SEHNR, CDR2 FQNEAQ (reference sequence). Unmatched junction bases numbered 4, after V lost 4 bases and J lost 1 base. CDR3 size: 14 residues. The study, taken as a whole, reports: The later analysis indicated that the majority of CMV-associated TCR beta chains appeared HLA-restricted. The study flagged 150 to 200 TCR beta chains as cytomegalovirus-associated. Reports showed the classifier diagnosing cytomegalovirus status with high specificity and sensitivity.

The chain recombines TRBV7-9 with TRBJ2-7, with 7 bases aligning to TRBD2. The sequenced sample was PBMCs. The receptor was isolated from a man in his forties in good health and CMV-seropositive. The CDR3 loop reads CASSSASGSYEQYF. CDR3 nucleotides: TGTGCCAGCAGCTCCGCTAGCGGTTCCTACGAGCAGTACTTC.